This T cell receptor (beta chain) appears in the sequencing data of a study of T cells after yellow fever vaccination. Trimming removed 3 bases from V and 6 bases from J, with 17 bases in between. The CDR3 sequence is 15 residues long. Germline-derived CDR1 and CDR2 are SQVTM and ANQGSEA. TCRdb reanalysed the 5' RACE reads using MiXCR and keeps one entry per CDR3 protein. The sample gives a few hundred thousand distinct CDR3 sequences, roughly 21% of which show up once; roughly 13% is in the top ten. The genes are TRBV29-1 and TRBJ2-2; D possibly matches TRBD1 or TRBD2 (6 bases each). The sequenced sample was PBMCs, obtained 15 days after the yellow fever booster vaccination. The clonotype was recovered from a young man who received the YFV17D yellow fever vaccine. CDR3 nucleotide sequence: TGCAGCGTTGATTTAGGGGGAGGAATGGCCGGGGAGCTGTTTTTT. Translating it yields CSVDLGGGMAGELFF.